This T cell receptor beta chain stems from a study of blood T cell repertoires in COVID-19. The CDR3 is made up of 14 amino acids. V dropped 6 bases and J dropped 4; count of bases not matched to a gene: 3. Germline lookup yields CDR1 ENHRY and CDR2 SYGVKD. In the authors' workflow: The authors estimated nucleated cell counts from reference gene primer amplification. The assay was immunoSEQ multiplex PCR, and TCRdb's table has in-frame clones only and misses some. The DNA was the basis for D and trimming; V, J and clone size are from that table. The sample has roughly 76,000 clones, roughly four fifths seen once; the top ten hold under 25%.

The sample consisted of peripheral blood. This TCR derives from a man in his 70s with acute or convalescent COVID-19. The chain employs TRBV10-3 and TRBJ2-1, with 10 bases matching TRBD2. The CDR3 sequence is CAISGTSAYNEQFF. CDR3 coding DNA: TGTGCCATCAGCGGGACTAGCGCTTACAATGAGCAGTTCTTC.